Listed below are T cell receptor beta chains from one sample, sequenced in a study of cytomegalovirus exposure and HLA in healthy donors. The method was immunoSEQ multiplex PCR; TCRdb's version includes in-frame clones alone and lacks a portion of them. The sample includes fewer than 250,000 clones, about 83% of them seen just once. The sample taken for sequencing was PBMCs. These receptors were taken from a man between 18 and 29 years old in good health and CMV-seronegative. The CDR3 runs from the conserved cysteine through the conserved F or W. The D gene is left open where the match is weak. Size is omitted from some rows. Given values are once, few, many or a class for expanded clones.

clone_size: NA
d_call: TRBD1
j_call: TRBJ1-3
v_call: TRBV5-1
cdr3_nt: TGCGCCAGCAGCTCCTCCGGGACAGGGCCTGGAAACACCATATATTTT
cdr3_aa: CASSSSGTGPGNTIYF

clone_size: few
d_call: NA
j_call: TRBJ1-6
v_call: TRBV6-1
cdr3_nt: TGTGCCAGCAGTGCGGGCAGGGTGAACTCACCCCTCCACTTT
cdr3_aa: CASSAGRVNSPLHF

clone_size: once
d_call: NA
j_call: TRBJ1-5
v_call: TRBV11-2
cdr3_nt: TGTGCCAGCAGCCCCGGGTTTAGCAATCAGCCCCAGCATTTT
cdr3_aa: CASSPGFSNQPQHF

clone_size: NA
d_call: TRBD2
j_call: TRBJ2-1
v_call: TRBV9
cdr3_nt: TGTGCCAGCAGCGTAGAAGCGGGGGGGTACAATGAGCAGTTCTTC
cdr3_aa: CASSVEAGGYNEQFF

clone_size: NA
d_call: TRBD2
j_call: TRBJ2-1
v_call: TRBV7-8
cdr3_nt: TGTGCCAGCAGCAAACGACTAGCGGGAGTTGAGCAGTTCTTC
cdr3_aa: CASSKRLAGVEQFF

clone_size: NA
d_call: NA
j_call: TRBJ1-3
v_call: TRBV7-2
cdr3_nt: TGTGCCAGCAGCTTACGGGGCTCTGGAAACACCATATATTTT
cdr3_aa: CASSLRGSGNTIYF

clone_size: NA
d_call: TRBD2
j_call: TRBJ2-1
v_call: TRBV4-1
cdr3_nt: TGCGCCAGCAGCCCCCTCGGACTAGCGAACAATGAGCAGTTCTTC
cdr3_aa: CASSPLGLANNEQFF

clone_size: NA
d_call: NA
j_call: TRBJ2-7
v_call: TRBV7-9
cdr3_nt: TGTGCCAGCAGCTCGGGGAGAGAGGCGTCCTACGAGCAGTACTTC
cdr3_aa: CASSSGREASYEQYF

clone_size: NA
d_call: NA
j_call: TRBJ2-7
v_call: TRBV5-1
cdr3_nt: TGCGCCAGCAGCGAAAACCAACACTACGAGCAGTACTTC
cdr3_aa: CASSENQHYEQYF

clone_size: NA
d_call: TRBD1
j_call: TRBJ2-7
v_call: TRBV11-2
cdr3_nt: TGTGCCAGCAGCACAAACAGGGGGCGCTTAAACGAGCAGTACTTC
cdr3_aa: CASSTNRGRLNEQYF

clone_size: NA
d_call: NA
j_call: TRBJ1-5
v_call: TRBV6-1
cdr3_nt: TGTGCCAGCAGCATCGAGGCGCGGCAGCCCCAGCATTTT
cdr3_aa: CASSIEARQPQHF

clone_size: NA
d_call: TRBD1
j_call: TRBJ1-1
v_call: TRBV5-4
cdr3_nt: TGTGCCAGCAGCGACGGGACAGCTGAAGCTTTCTTT
cdr3_aa: CASSDGTAEAFF

clone_size: NA
d_call: TRBD1
j_call: TRBJ2-7
v_call: TRBV4-3
cdr3_nt: TGCGCCAGCAGCCAAGATCGGAGACAGGGAATGGACGAGCAGTACTTC
cdr3_aa: CASSQDRRQGMDEQYF

clone_size: NA
d_call: TRBD1
j_call: TRBJ1-6
v_call: TRBV28
cdr3_nt: TGTGCCAGCAGGGGAAACTGGGAGACAGGGGGCGATAAGAGTGATTCACCCCTCCACTTT
cdr3_aa: CASRGNWETGGDKSDSPLHF

clone_size: NA
d_call: NA
j_call: TRBJ1-3
v_call: TRBV5-1
cdr3_nt: TGCGCCAGCAGCTTGGCGGGATCCCCTGGAAACACCATATATTTT
cdr3_aa: CASSLAGSPGNTIYF

clone_size: NA
d_call: TRBD2
j_call: TRBJ2-7
v_call: TRBV28
cdr3_nt: TGTGCCAGCAGTTTTGGGGGGGGCTACGAGCAGTACTTC
cdr3_aa: CASSFGGGYEQYF

clone_size: NA
d_call: TRBD1
j_call: TRBJ2-5
v_call: TRBV6-1
cdr3_nt: TGTGCCAGTTATCCAGGGGGTGACCAAGAGACCCAGTACTTC
cdr3_aa: CASYPGGDQETQYF

clone_size: NA
d_call: NA
j_call: TRBJ2-3
v_call: TRBV30
cdr3_nt: TGTGCCTGGAGTGTGGGGGGACCCGATACGCAGTATTTT
cdr3_aa: CAWSVGGPDTQYF

clone_size: NA
d_call: NA
j_call: TRBJ1-5
v_call: TRBV27
cdr3_nt: TGTGCCAGCACTGACTTCGGGGGGCGCGGTCAGCCCCAGCATTTT
cdr3_aa: CASTDFGGRGQPQHF

clone_size: NA
d_call: NA
j_call: TRBJ1-2
v_call: TRBV14
cdr3_nt: TGTGCCAGCAGCCGGCTCGGACTGGACTATGGCTACACCTTC
cdr3_aa: CASSRLGLDYGYTF

clone_size: few
d_call: NA
j_call: TRBJ1-1
v_call: TRBV29-1
cdr3_nt: TGCAGCGTTGCTCGGGGTGGGGCTGAAGCTTTCTTT
cdr3_aa: CSVARGGAEAFF

clone_size: NA
d_call: TRBD1
j_call: TRBJ2-1
v_call: TRBV11-3
cdr3_nt: TGTGCCAGCAGCTTAGGGACAGGGTTCAATGAGCAGTTCTTC
cdr3_aa: CASSLGTGFNEQFF

clone_size: NA
d_call: TRBD2
j_call: TRBJ2-1
v_call: TRBV7-9
cdr3_nt: TGTGCCAGCAGCTCACGACTAGCAGGTGAGCAGTTCTTC
cdr3_aa: CASSSRLAGEQFF

clone_size: NA
d_call: NA
j_call: TRBJ2-5
v_call: TRBV9
cdr3_nt: TGTGCCAGCAGCGTAGCCCCGTACCAAGAGACCCAGTACTTC
cdr3_aa: CASSVAPYQETQYF

clone_size: NA
d_call: TRBD2
j_call: TRBJ2-7
v_call: TRBV5-1
cdr3_nt: TGCGCCAGCAGCCAATTTAGCGGGGCCCCCCTCGAGCAGTACTTC
cdr3_aa: CASSQFSGAPLEQYF

clone_size: NA
d_call: TRBD2
j_call: TRBJ2-7
v_call: TRBV19
cdr3_nt: TGTGCCAGTAGTATAGATCCCCCGGGACTAGCCTCAAGAAGCGAGCAGTACTTC
cdr3_aa: CASSIDPPGLASRSEQYF

clone_size: NA
d_call: TRBD1
j_call: TRBJ2-7
v_call: TRBV7-2
cdr3_nt: TGTGCCAGCAGCCGATACGTACAGGGGTTCGACGAGCAGTACTTC
cdr3_aa: CASSRYVQGFDEQYF

clone_size: NA
d_call: TRBD2
j_call: TRBJ2-7
v_call: TRBV7-2
cdr3_nt: TGTGCCAGCAGCTTATTTCCGGGGGGGAACTACGAGCAGTACTTC
cdr3_aa: CASSLFPGGNYEQYF

clone_size: NA
d_call: NA
j_call: TRBJ2-1
v_call: TRBV19
cdr3_nt: TGTGCCAGTAGTATAGACTCAACAGGGATTTCCTACAATGAGCAGTTCTTC
cdr3_aa: CASSIDSTGISYNEQFF

clone_size: few
d_call: NA
j_call: TRBJ1-6
v_call: TRBV15
cdr3_nt: TGTGCCACCAGCAGAGGGCAGGGTAATTCACCCCTCCACTTT
cdr3_aa: CATSRGQGNSPLHF

clone_size: NA
d_call: NA
j_call: TRBJ2-7
v_call: TRBV4-3
cdr3_nt: TGCGCCAGCAGCCAGCTGCTAAACTACGAGCAGTACTTC
cdr3_aa: CASSQLLNYEQYF

clone_size: NA
d_call: TRBD1
j_call: TRBJ1-2
v_call: TRBV6-5
cdr3_nt: TGTGCCAGCAGTCGACAGGGATTTGGACAAAATGGCTACACCTTC
cdr3_aa: CASSRQGFGQNGYTF

clone_size: NA
d_call: TRBD1
j_call: TRBJ2-7
v_call: TRBV7-9
cdr3_nt: TGTGCCAGCACCCCAGGGACAGGGGCCTACGAGCAGTACTTC
cdr3_aa: CASTPGTGAYEQYF

clone_size: NA
d_call: NA
j_call: TRBJ1-5
v_call: TRBV18
cdr3_nt: TGTGCCAGCTCACCCGGAGGGGGCAATCAGCCCCAGCATTTT
cdr3_aa: CASSPGGGNQPQHF

clone_size: few
d_call: NA
j_call: TRBJ1-5
v_call: TRBV7-2
cdr3_nt: TGTGCCAGCAGCAATGAGCGACAGGCCCTCCAGCATTTT
cdr3_aa: CASSNERQALQHF

clone_size: NA
d_call: TRBD1
j_call: TRBJ2-7
v_call: TRBV27
cdr3_nt: TGTGCCAGCGCCGGGACAGGGAGCTCCTACGAGCAGTACTTC
cdr3_aa: CASAGTGSSYEQYF

clone_size: NA
d_call: NA
j_call: TRBJ2-2
v_call: TRBV7-9
cdr3_nt: TGTGCCAGCAGCCCAGTTTTATCTAGCCTTAGGGAGCTGTTTTTT
cdr3_aa: CASSPVLSSLRELFF

clone_size: NA
d_call: TRBD2
j_call: TRBJ2-3
v_call: TRBV7-9
cdr3_nt: TGTGCCAGCAGCCCCGTGGCTAGCGGGAGTGATACGCAGTATTTT
cdr3_aa: CASSPVASGSDTQYF

clone_size: NA
d_call: NA
j_call: TRBJ2-5
v_call: TRBV9
cdr3_nt: TGTGCCAGCAGCGTAGGGGCCGGAAGGGAGACCCAGTACTTC
cdr3_aa: CASSVGAGRETQYF

clone_size: once
d_call: TRBD1
j_call: TRBJ2-5
v_call: TRBV5-1
cdr3_nt: TGCGCCAGCAGGGGGACAGGGTCTGGGGAGACCCAGTACTTC
cdr3_aa: CASRGTGSGETQYF

clone_size: NA
d_call: TRBD1
j_call: TRBJ2-1
v_call: TRBV2
cdr3_nt: TGTGCCAGCAGTGTAAAGCAGGGGGCCGGCGAGCAGTTCTTC
cdr3_aa: CASSVKQGAGEQFF

clone_size: NA
d_call: TRBD1
j_call: TRBJ1-4
v_call: TRBV5-1
cdr3_nt: TGCGCCAGCAGCTTGAGGGACAGGGGGCTCCTTAATGAAAAACTGTTTTTT
cdr3_aa: CASSLRDRGLLNEKLFF

clone_size: NA
d_call: NA
j_call: TRBJ1-2
v_call: TRBV5-1
cdr3_nt: TGCGCCAGCAGCCCTGAAGGGGGTAATCACTATGGCTACACCTTC
cdr3_aa: CASSPEGGNHYGYTF

clone_size: NA
d_call: NA
j_call: TRBJ2-1
v_call: TRBV4-3
cdr3_nt: TGCGCCAGCAGCCAAGTCCCCTGGGGGCGGAATGAGCAGTTCTTC
cdr3_aa: CASSQVPWGRNEQFF

clone_size: NA
d_call: NA
j_call: TRBJ1-6
v_call: TRBV5-1
cdr3_nt: TGCGCCAGCATGTTGGAGGGGCAGAATAATTCACCCCTCCACTTT
cdr3_aa: CASMLEGQNNSPLHF

clone_size: NA
d_call: TRBD2
j_call: TRBJ2-7
v_call: TRBV27
cdr3_nt: TGTGCCAGCAGTCTCCAACTAGCGGGAGTGGGCGAGCAGTACTTC
cdr3_aa: CASSLQLAGVGEQYF

clone_size: NA
d_call: TRBD1
j_call: TRBJ1-1
v_call: TRBV27
cdr3_nt: TGTGCCAGCAGTTTATCTAGGACAGGGACTAACACTGAAGCTTTCTTT
cdr3_aa: CASSLSRTGTNTEAFF

clone_size: NA
d_call: TRBD1
j_call: TRBJ2-7
v_call: TRBV7-9
cdr3_nt: TGTGCCAGCAGCCCCGAACAGGGGTACGAGCAGTACTTC
cdr3_aa: CASSPEQGYEQYF

clone_size: NA
d_call: NA
j_call: TRBJ1-5
v_call: TRBV27
cdr3_nt: TGTGCCAGCAGTCCGAGCTATAATCAGCCCCAGCATTTT
cdr3_aa: CASSPSYNQPQHF

clone_size: NA
d_call: NA
j_call: TRBJ2-7
v_call: TRBV7-2
cdr3_nt: TGTGCCAGCAGCTACACAGTAAACTACGAGCAGTACTTC
cdr3_aa: CASSYTVNYEQYF

clone_size: NA
d_call: TRBD2
j_call: TRBJ2-5
v_call: TRBV7-9
cdr3_nt: TGTGCCAGCAGCTCTAGCGGGGAAGAGACCCAGTACTTC
cdr3_aa: CASSSSGEETQYF

clone_size: NA
d_call: TRBD1
j_call: TRBJ1-1
v_call: TRBV10-3
cdr3_nt: TGTGCCATCAGTCGGACAGGGACGACCATCAACACTGAAGCTTTCTTT
cdr3_aa: CAISRTGTTINTEAFF

clone_size: NA
d_call: NA
j_call: TRBJ1-4
v_call: TRBV28
cdr3_nt: TGTGCCAGCAGTTCAACGGGAGGAAAACTGTTTTTT
cdr3_aa: CASSSTGGKLFF

clone_size: NA
d_call: NA
j_call: TRBJ2-1
v_call: TRBV28
cdr3_nt: TGTGCCAGCACCCCGGGACTCTACAATGAGCAGTTCTTC
cdr3_aa: CASTPGLYNEQFF